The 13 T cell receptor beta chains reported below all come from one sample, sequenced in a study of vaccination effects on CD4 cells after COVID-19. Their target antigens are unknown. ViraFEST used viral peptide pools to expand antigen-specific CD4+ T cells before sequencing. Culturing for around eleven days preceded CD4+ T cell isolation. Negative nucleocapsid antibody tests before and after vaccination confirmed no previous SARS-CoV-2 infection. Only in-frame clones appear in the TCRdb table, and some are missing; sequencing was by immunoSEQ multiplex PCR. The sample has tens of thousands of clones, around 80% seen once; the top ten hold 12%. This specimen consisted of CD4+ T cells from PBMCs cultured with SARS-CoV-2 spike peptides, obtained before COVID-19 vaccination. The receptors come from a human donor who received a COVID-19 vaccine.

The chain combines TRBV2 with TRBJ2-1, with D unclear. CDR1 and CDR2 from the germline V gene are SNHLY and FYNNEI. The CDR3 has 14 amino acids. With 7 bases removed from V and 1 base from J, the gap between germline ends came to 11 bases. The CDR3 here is CASTGSSSYNEQFF. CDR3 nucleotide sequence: TGTGCCAGCACCGGCTCTAGTTCCTACAATGAGCAGTTCTTC.

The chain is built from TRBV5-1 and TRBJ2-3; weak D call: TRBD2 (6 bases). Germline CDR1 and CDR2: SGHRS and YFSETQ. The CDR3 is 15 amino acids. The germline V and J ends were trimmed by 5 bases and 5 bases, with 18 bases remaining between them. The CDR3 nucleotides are TGCGCCAGCAGTGATGGACCGGGGGTCGGAGATACGCAGTATTTT. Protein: CASSDGPGVGDTQYF. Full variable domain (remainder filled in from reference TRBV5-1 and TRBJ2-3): KAGVTQTPRYLIKTRGQQVTLSCSPISGHRSVSWYQQTPGQGLQFLFEYFSETQRNKGNFPGRFSGRQFSNSRSEMNVSTLELGDSALYLCASSDGPGVGDTQYFGPGTRLTVL.

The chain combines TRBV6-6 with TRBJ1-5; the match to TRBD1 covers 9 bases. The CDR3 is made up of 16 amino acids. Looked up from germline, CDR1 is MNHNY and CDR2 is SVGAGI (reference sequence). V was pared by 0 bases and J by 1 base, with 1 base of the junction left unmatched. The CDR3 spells CASSYSGTGSNQPQHF. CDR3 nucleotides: TGTGCCAGCAGTTACTCCGGGACAGGGAGCAATCAGCCCCAGCATTTT.

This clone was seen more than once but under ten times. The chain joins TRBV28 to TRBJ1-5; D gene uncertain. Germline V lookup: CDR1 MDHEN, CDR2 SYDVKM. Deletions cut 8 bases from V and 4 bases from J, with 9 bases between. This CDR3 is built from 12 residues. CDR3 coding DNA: TGTGCCAGCGTCCTCTCTAATCAGCCCCAGCATTTT. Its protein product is CASVLSNQPQHF.

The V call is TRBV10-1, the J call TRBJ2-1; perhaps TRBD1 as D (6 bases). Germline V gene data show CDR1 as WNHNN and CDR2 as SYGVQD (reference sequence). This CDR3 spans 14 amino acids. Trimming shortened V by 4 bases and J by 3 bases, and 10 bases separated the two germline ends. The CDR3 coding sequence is TGCGCCAGCAGTGGCGAGGGGGACTACAATGAGCAGTTCTTC. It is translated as CASSGEGDYNEQFF.

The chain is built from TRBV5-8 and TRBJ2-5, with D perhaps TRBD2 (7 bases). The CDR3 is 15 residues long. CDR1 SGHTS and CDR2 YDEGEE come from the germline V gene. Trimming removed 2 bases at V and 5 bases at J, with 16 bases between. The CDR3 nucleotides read TGTGCCAGCAGCTTAAGAGGGGGGGCAGAGGAGACCCAGTACTTC. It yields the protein CASSLRGGAEETQYF. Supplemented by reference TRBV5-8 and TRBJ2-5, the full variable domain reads EAGVTQSPTHLIKTRGQQATLRCSPISGHTSVYWYQQALGLGLQFLLWYDEGEERNRGNFPPRFSGRQFPNYSSELNVNALELEDSALYLCASSLRGGAEETQYFGPGTRLLVL.

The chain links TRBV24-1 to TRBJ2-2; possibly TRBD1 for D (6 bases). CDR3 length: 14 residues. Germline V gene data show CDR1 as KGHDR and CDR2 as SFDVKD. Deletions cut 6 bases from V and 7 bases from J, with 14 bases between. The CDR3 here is CATSTTGLGGELFF. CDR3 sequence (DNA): TGTGCCACCAGTACTACAGGGCTGGGCGGGGAGCTGTTTTTT.

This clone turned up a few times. CDR3 sequence (DNA): TGTGCCAGCAGCCAAGTATTACGAGGCGAGCAGTACGTC. Translation: CASSQVLRGEQYV. The chain joins TRBV3-1 (or the pseudogene TRBV3-2) to TRBJ2-7; D unresolved. Between the trimmed V and J ends, which lost 1 base and 6 bases, there was a span of 10 bases. The CDR3 consists of 13 residues. Germline V gene lookup returns CDR1 LGHDT and CDR2 YNNKEL (reference sequence).

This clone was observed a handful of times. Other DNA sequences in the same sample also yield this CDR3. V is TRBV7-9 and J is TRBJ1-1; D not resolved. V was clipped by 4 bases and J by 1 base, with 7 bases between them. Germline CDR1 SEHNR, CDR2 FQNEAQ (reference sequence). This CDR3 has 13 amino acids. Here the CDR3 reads CASSYDGNTEAFF. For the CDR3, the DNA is TGTGCCAGCAGCTATGACGGGAACACTGAAGCTTTCTTT.

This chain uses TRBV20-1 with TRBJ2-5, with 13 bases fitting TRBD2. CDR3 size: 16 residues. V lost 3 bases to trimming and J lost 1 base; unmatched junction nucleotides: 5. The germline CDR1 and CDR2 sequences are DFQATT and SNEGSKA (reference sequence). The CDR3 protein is CSASSWTSGGQETQYF. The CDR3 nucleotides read TGCAGTGCTAGTAGTTGGACTAGCGGGGGCCAAGAGACCCAGTACTTC.

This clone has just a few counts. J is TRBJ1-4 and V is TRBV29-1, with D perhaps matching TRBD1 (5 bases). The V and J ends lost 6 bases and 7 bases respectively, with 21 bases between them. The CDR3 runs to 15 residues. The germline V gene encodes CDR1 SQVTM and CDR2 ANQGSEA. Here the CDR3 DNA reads TGCAGCGTCTCCGGGACGGGGGGTATTGGTGAAAAACTGTTTTTT. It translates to CSVSGTGGIGEKLFF.

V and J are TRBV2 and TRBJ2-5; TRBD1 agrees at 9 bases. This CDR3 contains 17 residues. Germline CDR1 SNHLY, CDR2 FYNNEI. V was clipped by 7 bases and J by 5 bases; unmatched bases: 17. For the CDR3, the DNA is TGTGCCAGCACTCGGGGGACCTTACAGGGGGCGAGGGAGACCCAGTACTTC. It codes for CASTRGTLQGARETQYF. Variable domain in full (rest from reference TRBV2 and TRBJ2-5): EPEVTQTPSHQVTQMGQEVILRCVPISNHLYFYWYRQILGQKVEFLVSFYNNEISEKSEIFDDQFSVERPDGSNFTLKIRSTKLEDSAMYFCASTRGTLQGARETQYFGPGTRLLVL.

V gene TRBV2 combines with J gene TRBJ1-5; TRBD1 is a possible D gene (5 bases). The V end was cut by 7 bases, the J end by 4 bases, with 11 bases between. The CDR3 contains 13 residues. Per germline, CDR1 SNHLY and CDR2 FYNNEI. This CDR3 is CASKGSENQPQHF. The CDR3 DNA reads TGTGCCAGCAAGGGGAGCGAAAATCAGCCCCAGCATTTT.